The source of this T cell receptor beta chain is a study of blood T cell repertoires in COVID-19. The CDR3 runs 14 residues. V was clipped by 0 bases and J by 4 bases; unmatched bases: 2. Germline assignment: CDR1 MNHNY and CDR2 SVGAGI (reference sequence). Assay: immunoSEQ multiplex PCR; the TCRdb copy retains only in-frame clones and omits some. The sample records 150,000 to 160,000 clones, less than 95% being singletons. The sequencing sample was made of peripheral blood. The J gene is TRBJ1-2, the V gene TRBV6-6; 7 bases are shared with TRBD1. The sequence derives from a man in his fifties or sixties with acute or convalescent COVID-19. For the CDR3, the DNA is TGTGCCAGCAGTTACTCACAGGGGCCCTATGGCTACACCTTC. Its translation: CASSYSQGPYGYTF.